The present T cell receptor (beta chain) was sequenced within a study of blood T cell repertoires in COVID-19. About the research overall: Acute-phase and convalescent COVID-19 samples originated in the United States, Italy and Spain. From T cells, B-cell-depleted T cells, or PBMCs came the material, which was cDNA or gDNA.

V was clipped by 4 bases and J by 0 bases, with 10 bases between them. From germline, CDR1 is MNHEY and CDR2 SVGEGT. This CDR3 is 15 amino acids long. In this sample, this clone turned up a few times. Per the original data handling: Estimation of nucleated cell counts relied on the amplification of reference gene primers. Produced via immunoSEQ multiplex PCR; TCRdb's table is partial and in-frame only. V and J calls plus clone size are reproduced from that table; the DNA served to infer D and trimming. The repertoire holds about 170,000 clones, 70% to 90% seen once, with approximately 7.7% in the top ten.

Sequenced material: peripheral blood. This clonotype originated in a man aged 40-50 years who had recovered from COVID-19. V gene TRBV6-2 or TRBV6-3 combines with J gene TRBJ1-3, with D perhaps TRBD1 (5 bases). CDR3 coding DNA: TGTGCCAGCAGTTCGAGACAGTTCTCTGGAAACACCATATATTTT. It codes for CASSSRQFSGNTIYF.